Each of the 5 T cell receptor beta chains below was sequenced from the same sample in a study of OX40 agonist ivuxolimab in advanced cancers. The repertoire was sequenced with immunoSEQ multiplex PCR; TCRdb's copy has only in-frame clones and lacks some. This table has 80,000 to 100,000 clones, roughly 94% appearing once. This specimen was CD4+ or CD8+ T cells sorted from blood, taken in a trial of the OX40 agonist ivuxolimab. Source of these receptors: an adult with an advanced solid tumor such as melanoma, head and neck, liver or kidney cancer.

V usage is TRBV25-1 and J usage is TRBJ2-5; D may be TRBD1 (8 bases). Germline V gene data show CDR1 as MGHDK and CDR2 as SYGVNS. The CDR3 consists of 13 residues. Trimming left V 4 bases short and J 5 bases short, with 11 bases between. The CDR3 sequence is CASSVQGGETQYF. The CDR3 nucleotides are TGTGCCAGCAGTGTACAGGGGGGGGAGACCCAGTACTTC.

This clone was picked up one time. The CDR3 DNA follows: TGTGCCAGCTCACCACCGGGACTAGCGGAAGAGACCCAGTACTTC. It yields the protein CASSPPGLAEETQYF. The chain joins TRBV18 to TRBJ2-5; TRBD2 aligns across 11 bases. The junction had 0 bases not matched to a gene; V was cut back by 0 bases and J by 3 bases. Germline assignment: CDR1 KGHSH and CDR2 LQKENI. The CDR3 contains 15 residues.

The V call is TRBV6-1, the J call TRBJ1-6; D ambiguous. The CDR3 consists of 16 residues. V was cut by 0 bases and J by 8 bases, with 14 bases left in between. Per the germline V gene, CDR1 is MNHNS and CDR2 is SASEGT. The CDR3 here is CASSEAQFSQDSPLHF. CDR3 in DNA: TGTGCCAGCAGTGAAGCGCAGTTCTCTCAGGATTCACCCCTCCACTTT.

The chain is built from TRBV6-5 and TRBJ2-7; weak D call: TRBD1 (6 bases). In germline, CDR1 is MNHEY, CDR2 SVGAGI. With 2 bases removed from V and 5 bases from J, the gap between germline ends came to 13 bases. This CDR3 has 14 residues. The CDR3 loop is CASSYRFRGHEQYF. The CDR3 DNA reads TGTGCCAGCAGTTACCGGTTCAGGGGCCACGAGCAGTACTTC.

CDR3: CASSRLSGPFMNTEAFF. CDR3 coding DNA: TGCGCCAGCAGTCGCCTCTCAGGGCCCTTTATGAACACTGAAGCTTTCTTT. The chain is built from TRBV23-1 and TRBJ1-1; TRBD1 might be the D (5 bases). TRBV23-1 is sorted into the ORF group, with uncertain function. The length of the CDR3 is 17 residues. V lost 4 bases, J lost 0 bases, and 18 bases lay in between.